The clone carrying this T cell receptor beta chain has a count of ten or more. Amplified regions were TCR beta CDR3 sequences from RNA transcripts. The HTBI primer set was used in a first-round RT-PCR of the TCR CDR3. MiXCR was run by TCRdb on the multiplex PCR reads, yielding one entry per CDR3 protein. The data show 330,000 or so distinct CDR3 sequences, 15% to 20% seen once. V shed 3 bases, J shed 10 bases, and the junction held 5 bases outside the gene matches. The CDR3 runs 12 residues. CDR1 and CDR2 (germline): MNHEY, SVGEGT. Clinical Activity Scores of at least 3, NOSPECS grades of at least 4 and durations under 3 months characterized ophthalmopathy patients. The source of the sample is a study of T cells in Graves' hyperthyroidism and ophthalmopathy.

The sequence came from a woman aged 40 to 50 with Graves' ophthalmopathy. This rearrangement joins TRBV6-2 or TRBV6-3 to TRBJ2-7; 8 nucleotides agree with TRBD2. The source material was blood. DNA for the CDR3: TGTGCCAGCAGTTATAAGCGGGAGTTACAGTACTTC. Residues: CASSYKRELQYF.